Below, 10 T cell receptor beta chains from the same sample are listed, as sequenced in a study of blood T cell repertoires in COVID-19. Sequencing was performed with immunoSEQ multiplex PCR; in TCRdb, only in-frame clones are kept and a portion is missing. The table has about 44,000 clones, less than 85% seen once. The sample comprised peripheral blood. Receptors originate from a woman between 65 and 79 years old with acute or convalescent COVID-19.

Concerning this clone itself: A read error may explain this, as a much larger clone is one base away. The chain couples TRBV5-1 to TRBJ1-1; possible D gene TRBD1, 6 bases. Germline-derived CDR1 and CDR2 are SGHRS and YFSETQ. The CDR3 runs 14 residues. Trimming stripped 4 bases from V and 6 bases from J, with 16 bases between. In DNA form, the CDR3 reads TGCGCCAGCAGCCATGGCAGGGGTAACTCTGAAGCTTTCTTT. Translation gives CASSHGRGNSEAFF.

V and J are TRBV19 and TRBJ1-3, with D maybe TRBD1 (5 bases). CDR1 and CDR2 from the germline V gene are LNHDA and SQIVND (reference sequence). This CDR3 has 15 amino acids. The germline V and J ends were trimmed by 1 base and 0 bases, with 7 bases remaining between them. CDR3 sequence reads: CASSIGGASGNTIYF. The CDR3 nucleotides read TGTGCCAGTAGTATAGGCGGGGCCTCTGGAAACACCATATATTTT.

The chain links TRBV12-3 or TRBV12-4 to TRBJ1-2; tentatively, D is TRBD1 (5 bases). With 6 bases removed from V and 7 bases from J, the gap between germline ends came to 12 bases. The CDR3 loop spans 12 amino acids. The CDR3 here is CASRLRDSGYTF. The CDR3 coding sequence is TGTGCCAGCAGATTAAGGGACTCTGGCTACACCTTC.

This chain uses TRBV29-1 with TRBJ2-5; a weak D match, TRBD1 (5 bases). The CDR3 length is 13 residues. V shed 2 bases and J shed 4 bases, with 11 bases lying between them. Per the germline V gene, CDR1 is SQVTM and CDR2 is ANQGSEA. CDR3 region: CSVEQGSGETQYF. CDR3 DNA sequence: TGCAGCGTTGAACAGGGTAGTGGAGAGACCCAGTACTTC.

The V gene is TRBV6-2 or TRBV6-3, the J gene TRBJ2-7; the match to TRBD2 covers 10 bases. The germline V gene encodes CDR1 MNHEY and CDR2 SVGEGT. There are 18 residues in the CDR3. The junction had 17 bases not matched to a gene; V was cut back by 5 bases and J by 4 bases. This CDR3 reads CASSGGQVAGSGRYEQYF. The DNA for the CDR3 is TGTGCCAGCAGTGGTGGACAGGTCGCTGGTAGCGGGAGGTACGAGCAGTACTTC.

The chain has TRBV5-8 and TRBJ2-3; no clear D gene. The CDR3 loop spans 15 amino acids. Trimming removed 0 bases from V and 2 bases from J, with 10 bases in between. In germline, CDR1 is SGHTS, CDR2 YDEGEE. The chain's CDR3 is CASSLGRKNTDTQYF. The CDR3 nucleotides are TGTGCCAGCAGCTTGGGGCGGAAGAACACAGATACGCAGTATTTT.

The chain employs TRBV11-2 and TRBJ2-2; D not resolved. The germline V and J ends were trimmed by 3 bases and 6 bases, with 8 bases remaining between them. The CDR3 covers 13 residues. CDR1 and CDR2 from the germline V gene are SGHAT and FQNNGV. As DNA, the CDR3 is TGTGCCAGCAGCTTCAATTTTCCCGGGGAGCTGTTTTTT. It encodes CASSFNFPGELFF.

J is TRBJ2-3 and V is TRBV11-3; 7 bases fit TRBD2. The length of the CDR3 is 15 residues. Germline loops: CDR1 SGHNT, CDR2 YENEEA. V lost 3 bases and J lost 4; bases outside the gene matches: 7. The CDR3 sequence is CASSLGGRGADTQYF. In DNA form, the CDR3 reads TGTGCCAGCAGCTTGGGCGGGAGAGGGGCAGATACGCAGTATTTT.

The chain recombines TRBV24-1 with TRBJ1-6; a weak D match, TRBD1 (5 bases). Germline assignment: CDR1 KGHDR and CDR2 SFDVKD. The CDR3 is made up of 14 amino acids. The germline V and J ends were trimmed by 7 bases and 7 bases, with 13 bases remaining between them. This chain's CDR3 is CATSDGHPNSPLHF. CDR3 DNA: TGTGCCACCAGCGACGGACATCCCAATTCACCCCTCCACTTT.

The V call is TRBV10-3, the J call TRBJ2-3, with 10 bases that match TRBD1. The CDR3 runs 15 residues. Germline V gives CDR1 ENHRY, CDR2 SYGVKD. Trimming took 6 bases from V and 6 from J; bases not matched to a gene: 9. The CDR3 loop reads CAIRDPGQGLDTQYF. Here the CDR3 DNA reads TGTGCCATCAGGGACCCGGGACAGGGGCTGGATACGCAGTATTTT.